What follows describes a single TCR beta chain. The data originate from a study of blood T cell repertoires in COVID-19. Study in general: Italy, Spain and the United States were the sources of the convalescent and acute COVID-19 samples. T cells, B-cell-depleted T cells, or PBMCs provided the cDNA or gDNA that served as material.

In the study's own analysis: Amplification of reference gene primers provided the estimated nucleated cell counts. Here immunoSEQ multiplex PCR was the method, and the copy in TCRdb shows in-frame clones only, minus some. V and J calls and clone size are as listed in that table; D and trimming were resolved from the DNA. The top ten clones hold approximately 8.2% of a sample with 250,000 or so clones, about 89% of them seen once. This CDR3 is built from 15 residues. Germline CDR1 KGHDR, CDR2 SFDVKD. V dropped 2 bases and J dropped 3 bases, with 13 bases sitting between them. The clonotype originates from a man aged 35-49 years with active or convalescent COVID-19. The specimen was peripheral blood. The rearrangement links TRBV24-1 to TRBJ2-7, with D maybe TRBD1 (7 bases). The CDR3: CATSDSRQGGYEQYF. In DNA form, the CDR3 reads TGTGCCACCAGTGATTCGCGACAGGGAGGCTACGAGCAGTACTTC.